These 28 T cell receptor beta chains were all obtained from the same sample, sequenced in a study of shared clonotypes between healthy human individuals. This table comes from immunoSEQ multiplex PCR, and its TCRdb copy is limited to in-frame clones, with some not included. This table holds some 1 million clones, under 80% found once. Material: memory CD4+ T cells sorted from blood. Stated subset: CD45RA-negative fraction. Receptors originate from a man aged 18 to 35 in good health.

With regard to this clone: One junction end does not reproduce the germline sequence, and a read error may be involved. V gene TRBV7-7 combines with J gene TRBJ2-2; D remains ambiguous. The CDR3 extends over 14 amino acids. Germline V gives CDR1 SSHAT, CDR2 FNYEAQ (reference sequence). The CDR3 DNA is TGTGCTAGCAGCTTAGCCCTGAGGACCGGGGAGCTGTTTTTT. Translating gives CASSLALRTGELFF.

Here the CDR3 reads CASSLRRGTGELFF. As DNA, the CDR3 is TGTGCCAGCAGCTTGAGACGGGGGACCGGGGAGCTGTTTTTT. V is TRBV5-6 and J is TRBJ2-2; tentatively, D is TRBD2 (6 bases). V was shortened by 1 base and J by 5 bases, with 9 bases between the two germline ends. This CDR3 has 14 residues. Germline assignment: CDR1 SGHDT and CDR2 YYEEEE. Filled out from reference TRBV5-6 and TRBJ2-2, the complete variable domain reads DAGVTQSPTHLIKTRGQQVTLRCSPKSGHDTVSWYQQALGQGPQFIFQYYEEEERQRGNFPDRFSGHQFPNYSSELNVNALLLGDSALYLCASSLRRGTGELFFGEGSRLTVL.

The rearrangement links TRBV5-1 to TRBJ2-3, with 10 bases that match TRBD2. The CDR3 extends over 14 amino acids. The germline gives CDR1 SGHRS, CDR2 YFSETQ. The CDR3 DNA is TGCGCTTGCCGCTCTAGCGGGGGCCCAGATACGCAGTATTTT. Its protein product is CACRSSGGPDTQYF. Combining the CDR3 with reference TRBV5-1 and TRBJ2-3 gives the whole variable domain KAGVTQTPRYLIKTRGQQVTLSCSPISGHRSVSWYQQTPGQGLQFLFEYFSETQRNKGNFPGRFSGRQFSNSRSEMNVSTLELGDSALYLCACRSSGGPDTQYFGPGTRLTVL.

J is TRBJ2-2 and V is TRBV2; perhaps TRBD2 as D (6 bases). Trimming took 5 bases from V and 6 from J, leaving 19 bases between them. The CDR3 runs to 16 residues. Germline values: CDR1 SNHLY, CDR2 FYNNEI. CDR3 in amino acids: CASSLGLGGAAGELFF. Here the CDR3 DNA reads TGTGCCAGCAGTCTAGGGCTAGGAGGGGCCGCCGGGGAGCTGTTTTTT.

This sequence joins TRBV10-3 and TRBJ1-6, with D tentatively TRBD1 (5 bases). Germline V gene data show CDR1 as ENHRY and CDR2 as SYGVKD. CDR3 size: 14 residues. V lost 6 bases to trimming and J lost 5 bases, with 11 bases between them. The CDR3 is CAISSTRDNSPLHF. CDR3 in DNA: TGTGCCATCAGCAGTACCAGGGATAATTCACCCCTCCACTTT.

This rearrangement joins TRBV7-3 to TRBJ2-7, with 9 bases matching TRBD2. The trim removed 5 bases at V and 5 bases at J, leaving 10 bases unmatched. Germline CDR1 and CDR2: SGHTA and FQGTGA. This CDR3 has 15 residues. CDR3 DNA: TGTGCCAGCAGCAATGCGGGGGGGCCGTTCAACGAGCAGTACTTC. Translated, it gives CASSNAGGPFNEQYF.

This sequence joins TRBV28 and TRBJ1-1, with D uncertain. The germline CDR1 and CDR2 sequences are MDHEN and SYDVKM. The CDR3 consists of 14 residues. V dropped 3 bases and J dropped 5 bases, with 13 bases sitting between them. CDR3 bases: TGTGCCAGCAGTTTTTCGGTAGGTTTGACTGAAGCTTTCTTT. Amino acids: CASSFSVGLTEAFF.

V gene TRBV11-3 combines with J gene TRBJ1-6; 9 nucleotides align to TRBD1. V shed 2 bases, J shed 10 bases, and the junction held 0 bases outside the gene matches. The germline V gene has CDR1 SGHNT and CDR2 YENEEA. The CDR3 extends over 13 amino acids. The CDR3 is CASSLTGGSPLHF. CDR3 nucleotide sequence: TGTGCCAGCAGCTTAACAGGGGGCTCACCCCTCCACTTT.

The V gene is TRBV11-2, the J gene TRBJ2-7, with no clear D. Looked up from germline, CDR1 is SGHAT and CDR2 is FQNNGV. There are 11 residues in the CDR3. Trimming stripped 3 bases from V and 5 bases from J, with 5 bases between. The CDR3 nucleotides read TGTGCCAGCAGCTTGTTCCACGAGCAGTACTTC. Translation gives CASSLFHEQYF.

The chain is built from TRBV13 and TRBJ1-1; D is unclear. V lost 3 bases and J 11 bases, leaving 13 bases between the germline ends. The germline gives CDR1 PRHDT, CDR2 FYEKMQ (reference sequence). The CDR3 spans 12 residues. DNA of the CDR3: TGTGCCAGCAGCTTCCGGCCGGGAGGCGCTTTCTTT. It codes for CASSFRPGGAFF.

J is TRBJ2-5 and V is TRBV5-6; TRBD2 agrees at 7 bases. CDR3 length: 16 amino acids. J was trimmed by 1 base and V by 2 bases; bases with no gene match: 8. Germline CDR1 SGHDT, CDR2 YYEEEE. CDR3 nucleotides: TGTGCCAGCAGCTTCCGCTCTAGCGGAGTCCAAGAGACCCAGTACTTC. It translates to CASSFRSSGVQETQYF.

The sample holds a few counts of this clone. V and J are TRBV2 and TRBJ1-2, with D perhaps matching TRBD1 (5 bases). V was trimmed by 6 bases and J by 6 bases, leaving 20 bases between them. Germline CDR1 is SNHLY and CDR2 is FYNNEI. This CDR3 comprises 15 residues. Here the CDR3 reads CASRIQEGRGDGYTF. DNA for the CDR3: TGTGCCAGCAGGATCCAGGAAGGACGGGGGGATGGCTACACCTTC.

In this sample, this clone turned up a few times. CDR3 nucleotide sequence: TGTGCCAGTAGGAGCGACCGACTGTCGAACACCGGGGAGCTGTTTTTT. Translated: CASRSDRLSNTGELFF. The chain combines TRBV19 with TRBJ2-2; D call uncertain. CDR1 and CDR2 from the germline V gene are LNHDA and SQIVND (reference sequence). The length of the CDR3 is 16 residues. Trimming removed 6 bases from V and 0 bases from J, with 14 bases in between.

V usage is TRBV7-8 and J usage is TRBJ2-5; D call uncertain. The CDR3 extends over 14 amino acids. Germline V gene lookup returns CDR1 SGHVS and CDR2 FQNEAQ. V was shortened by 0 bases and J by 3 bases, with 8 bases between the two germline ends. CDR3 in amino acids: CASSLAGREETQYF. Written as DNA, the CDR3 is TGTGCCAGCAGCTTAGCGGGCAGAGAAGAGACCCAGTACTTC.

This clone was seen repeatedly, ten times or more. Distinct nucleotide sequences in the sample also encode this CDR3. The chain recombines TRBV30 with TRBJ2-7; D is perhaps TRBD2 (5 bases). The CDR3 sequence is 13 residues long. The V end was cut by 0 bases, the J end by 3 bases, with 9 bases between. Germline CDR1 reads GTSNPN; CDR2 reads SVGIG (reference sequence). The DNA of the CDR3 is TGTGCCTGGAGTGTCGCAGGAGGCTACGAGCAGTACTTC. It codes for CAWSVAGGYEQYF.

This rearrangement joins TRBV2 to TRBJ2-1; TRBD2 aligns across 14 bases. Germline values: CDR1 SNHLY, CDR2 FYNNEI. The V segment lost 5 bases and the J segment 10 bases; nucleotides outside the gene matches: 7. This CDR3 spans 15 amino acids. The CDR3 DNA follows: TGTGCCAGCAGTCCGGGACTAGCGGGAGCAAGGGAGCAGTTCTTC. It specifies CASSPGLAGAREQFF.

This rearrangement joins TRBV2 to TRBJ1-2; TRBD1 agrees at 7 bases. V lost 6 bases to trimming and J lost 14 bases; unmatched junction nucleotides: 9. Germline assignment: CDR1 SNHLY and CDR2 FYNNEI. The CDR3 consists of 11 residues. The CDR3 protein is CASSPQGVLTF. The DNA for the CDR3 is TGTGCCAGCAGCCCTCAGGGGGTTCTAACCTTC.

In DNA form, the CDR3 reads TGTGCCAGCAGAGAGGGGGGACTACTCCTCGAGCAGTACTTC. It encodes CASREGGLLLEQYF. The J gene is TRBJ2-7, the V gene TRBV6-1; tentative D call: TRBD2 (7 bases). The V end was cut by 6 bases, the J end by 6 bases, with 18 bases between. Germline V gene data show CDR1 as MNHNS and CDR2 as SASEGT. This CDR3 comprises 14 residues.

The CDR3 loop is CASSHPRGGSNEKLFF. CDR3 sequence (DNA): TGCGCCAGCAGCCATCCCCGAGGGGGGTCTAATGAAAAACTGTTTTTT. V usage is TRBV4-1 and J usage is TRBJ1-4; tentatively, D is TRBD1 (6 bases). Germline CDR1 reads MGHRA; CDR2 reads YSYEKL. This CDR3 region has 16 residues. The germline V and J ends were trimmed by 3 bases and 3 bases, with 14 bases remaining between them.

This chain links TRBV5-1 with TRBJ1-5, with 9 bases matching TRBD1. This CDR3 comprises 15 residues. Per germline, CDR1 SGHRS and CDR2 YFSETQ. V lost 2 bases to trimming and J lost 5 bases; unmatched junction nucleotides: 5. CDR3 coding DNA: TGCGCCAGCAGCTTCCGGGACAGGGAGGATCAGCCCCAGCATTTT. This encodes CASSFRDREDQPQHF.

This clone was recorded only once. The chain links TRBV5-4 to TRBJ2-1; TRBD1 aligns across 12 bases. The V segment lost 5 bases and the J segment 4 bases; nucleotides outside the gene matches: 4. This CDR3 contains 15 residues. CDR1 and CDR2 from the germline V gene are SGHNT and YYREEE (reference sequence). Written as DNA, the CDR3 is TGTGCCAGCAGGAGGGACAGGGGGCCTTACAATGAGCAGTTCTTC. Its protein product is CASRRDRGPYNEQFF.

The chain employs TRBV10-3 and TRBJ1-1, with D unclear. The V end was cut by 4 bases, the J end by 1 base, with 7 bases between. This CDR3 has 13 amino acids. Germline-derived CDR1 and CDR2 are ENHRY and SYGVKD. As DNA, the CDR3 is TGTGCCATCAGTGCAAAACAGAACACTGAAGCTTTCTTT. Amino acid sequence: CAISAKQNTEAFF.

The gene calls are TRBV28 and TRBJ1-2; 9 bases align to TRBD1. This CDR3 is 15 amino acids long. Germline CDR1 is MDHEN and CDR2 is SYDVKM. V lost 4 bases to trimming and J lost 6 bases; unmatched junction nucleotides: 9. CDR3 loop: CASSSHGQGSDGYTF. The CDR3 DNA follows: TGTGCCAGCAGTTCGCATGGACAGGGGTCCGATGGCTACACCTTC.

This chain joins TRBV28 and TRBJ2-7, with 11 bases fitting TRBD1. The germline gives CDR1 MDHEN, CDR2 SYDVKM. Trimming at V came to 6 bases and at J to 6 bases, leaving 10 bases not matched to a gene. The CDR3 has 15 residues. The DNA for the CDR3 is TGTGCCAGCAGCTCTTGGGGGGGACAGGGGGTCGAGCAGTACTTC. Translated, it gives CASSSWGGQGVEQYF.

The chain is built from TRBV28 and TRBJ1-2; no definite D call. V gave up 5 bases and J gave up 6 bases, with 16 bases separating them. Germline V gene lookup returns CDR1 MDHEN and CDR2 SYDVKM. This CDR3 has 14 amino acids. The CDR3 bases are TGTGCCAGCAGTACCCGGCTAGGATGGAATGGCTACACCTTC. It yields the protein CASSTRLGWNGYTF.

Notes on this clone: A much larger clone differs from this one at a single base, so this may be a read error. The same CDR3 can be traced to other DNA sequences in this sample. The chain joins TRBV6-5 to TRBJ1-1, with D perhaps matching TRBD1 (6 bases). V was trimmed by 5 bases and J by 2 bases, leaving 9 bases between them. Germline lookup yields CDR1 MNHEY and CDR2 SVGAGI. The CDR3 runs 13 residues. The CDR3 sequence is CASSRTENTEAFF. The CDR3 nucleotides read TGTGCCAGCAGTCGGACAGAAAACACTGAAGCTTTCTTT.

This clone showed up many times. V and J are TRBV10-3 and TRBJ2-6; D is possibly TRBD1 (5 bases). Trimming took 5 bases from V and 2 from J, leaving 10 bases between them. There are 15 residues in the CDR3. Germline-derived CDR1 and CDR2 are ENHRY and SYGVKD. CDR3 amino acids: CAISYPGTGANVLTF. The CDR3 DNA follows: TGTGCCATCAGTTACCCAGGGACTGGGGCCAACGTCCTGACTTTC.

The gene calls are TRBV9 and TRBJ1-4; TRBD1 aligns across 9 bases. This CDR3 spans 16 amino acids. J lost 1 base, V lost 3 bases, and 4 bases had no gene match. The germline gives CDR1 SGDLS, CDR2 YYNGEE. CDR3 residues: CASSETGGETNEKLFF. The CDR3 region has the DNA TGTGCCAGCAGCGAAACAGGGGGCGAAACTAATGAAAAACTGTTTTTT.